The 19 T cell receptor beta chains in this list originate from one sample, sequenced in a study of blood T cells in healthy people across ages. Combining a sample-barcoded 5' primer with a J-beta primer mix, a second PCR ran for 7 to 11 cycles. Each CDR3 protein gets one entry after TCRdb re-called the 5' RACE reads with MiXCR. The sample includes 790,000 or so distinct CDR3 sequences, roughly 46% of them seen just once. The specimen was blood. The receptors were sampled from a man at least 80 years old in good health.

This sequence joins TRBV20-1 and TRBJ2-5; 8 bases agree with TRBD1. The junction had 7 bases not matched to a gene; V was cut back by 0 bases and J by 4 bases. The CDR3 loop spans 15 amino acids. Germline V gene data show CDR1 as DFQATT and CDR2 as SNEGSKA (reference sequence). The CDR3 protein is CSARDRGQARETQYF. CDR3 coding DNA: TGCAGTGCTAGAGATCGGGGACAGGCCCGAGAGACCCAGTACTTC.

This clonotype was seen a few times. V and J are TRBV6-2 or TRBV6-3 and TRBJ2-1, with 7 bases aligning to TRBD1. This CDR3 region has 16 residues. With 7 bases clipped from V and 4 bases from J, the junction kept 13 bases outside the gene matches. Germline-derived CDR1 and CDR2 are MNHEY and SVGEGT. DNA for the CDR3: TGTGCCAGCATTCCCAGGGGGTTTACCCCTTACAATGAGCAGTTCTTC. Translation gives CASIPRGFTPYNEQFF.

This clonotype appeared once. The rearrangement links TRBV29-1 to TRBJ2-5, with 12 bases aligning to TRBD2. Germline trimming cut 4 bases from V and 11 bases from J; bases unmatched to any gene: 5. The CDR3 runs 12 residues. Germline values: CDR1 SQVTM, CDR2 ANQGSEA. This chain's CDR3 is CSVGTSGIEQYF. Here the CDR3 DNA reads TGCAGCGTTGGGACTAGCGGGATAGAGCAGTACTTC.

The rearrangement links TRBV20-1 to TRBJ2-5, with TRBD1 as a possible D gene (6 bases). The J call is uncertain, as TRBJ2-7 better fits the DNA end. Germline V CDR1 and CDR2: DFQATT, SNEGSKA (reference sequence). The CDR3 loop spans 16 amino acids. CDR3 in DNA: TGCAGTGCTAGACGTCACCGGGACACCGCACCCTACGAGCAGTACTTC. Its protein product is CSARRHRDTAPYEQYF.

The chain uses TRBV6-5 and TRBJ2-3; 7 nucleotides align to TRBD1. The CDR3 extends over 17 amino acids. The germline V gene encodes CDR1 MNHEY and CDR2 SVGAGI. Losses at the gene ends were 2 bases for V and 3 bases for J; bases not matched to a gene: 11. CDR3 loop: CASSYVETGKVTDTQYF. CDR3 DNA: TGTGCCAGCAGTTACGTCGAGACAGGGAAAGTTACAGATACGCAGTATTTT.

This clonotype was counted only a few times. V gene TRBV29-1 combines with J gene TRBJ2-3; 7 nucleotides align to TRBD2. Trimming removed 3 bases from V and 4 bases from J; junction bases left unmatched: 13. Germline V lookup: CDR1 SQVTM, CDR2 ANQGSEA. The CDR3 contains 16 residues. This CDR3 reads CSVDGFGGGRADTQYF. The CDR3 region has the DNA TGCAGCGTTGACGGATTTGGGGGAGGGAGAGCAGATACGCAGTATTTT.

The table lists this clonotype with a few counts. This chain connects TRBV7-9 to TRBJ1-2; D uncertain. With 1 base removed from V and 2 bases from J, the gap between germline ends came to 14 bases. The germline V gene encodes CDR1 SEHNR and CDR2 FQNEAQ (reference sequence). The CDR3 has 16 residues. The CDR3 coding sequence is TGTGCCAGCAGCTTAGGTTTTAGCGGAGGAAACTATGGCTACACCTTC. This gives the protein CASSLGFSGGNYGYTF.

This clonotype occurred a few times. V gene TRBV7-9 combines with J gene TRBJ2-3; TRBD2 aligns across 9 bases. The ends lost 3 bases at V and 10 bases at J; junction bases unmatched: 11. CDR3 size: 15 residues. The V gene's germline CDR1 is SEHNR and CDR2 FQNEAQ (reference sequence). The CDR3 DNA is TGTGCCAGCAGCTTGGATTCAGCGGGAGGCCGGGCGCAGTATTTT. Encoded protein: CASSLDSAGGRAQYF.

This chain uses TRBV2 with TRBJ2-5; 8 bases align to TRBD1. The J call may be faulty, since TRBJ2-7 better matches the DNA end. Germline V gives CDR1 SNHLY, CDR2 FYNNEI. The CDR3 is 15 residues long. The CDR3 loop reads CASSEAPGQGSEQYF. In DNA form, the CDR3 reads TGTGCCAGCAGTGAAGCCCCCGGACAGGGCTCCGAGCAGTACTTC.

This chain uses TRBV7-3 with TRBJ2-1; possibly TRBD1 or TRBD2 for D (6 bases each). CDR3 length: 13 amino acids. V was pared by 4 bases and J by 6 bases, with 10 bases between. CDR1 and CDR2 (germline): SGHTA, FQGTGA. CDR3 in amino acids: CASSSKGGNEQFF. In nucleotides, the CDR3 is TGTGCCAGCAGCTCCAAGGGGGGCAATGAGCAGTTCTTC.

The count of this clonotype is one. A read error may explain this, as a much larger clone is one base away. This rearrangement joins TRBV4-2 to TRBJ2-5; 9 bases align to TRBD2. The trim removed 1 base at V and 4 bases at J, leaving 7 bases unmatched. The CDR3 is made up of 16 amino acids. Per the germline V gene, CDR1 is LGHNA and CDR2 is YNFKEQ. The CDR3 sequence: CASSQGVGAGGETQYF. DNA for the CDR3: TGTGCCAGCAGCCAAGGGGTAGGAGCGGGAGGAGAGACCCAGTACTTC.

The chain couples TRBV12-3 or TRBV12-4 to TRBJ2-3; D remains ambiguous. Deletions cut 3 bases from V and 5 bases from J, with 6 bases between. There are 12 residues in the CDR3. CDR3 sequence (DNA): TGTGCCAGCAGTTTCCGCCAAGATACGCAGTATTTT. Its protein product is CASSFRQDTQYF.

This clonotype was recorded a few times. The CDR3 DNA reads as TGCGCCAGCAGTGAGGTCTTAGGGGGGCAGTACTTC. It codes for CASSEVLGGQYF. The chain carries TRBV10-2 and TRBJ2-4; perhaps D is TRBD1 or TRBD2 (6 bases each). The CDR3 consists of 12 residues. CDR1 and CDR2 from the germline V gene are WSHSY and SAAADI. Trimming took off 2 bases at V and 13 bases at J, with 12 bases between the two ends.

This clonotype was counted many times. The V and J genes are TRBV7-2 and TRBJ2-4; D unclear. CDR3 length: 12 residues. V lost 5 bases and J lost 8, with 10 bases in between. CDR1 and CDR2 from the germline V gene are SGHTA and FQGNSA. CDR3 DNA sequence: TGTGCCAGCAGCCCATCAGTCGACATTCAGTACTTC. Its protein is CASSPSVDIQYF.

This chain's CDR3 is CASSARDGGENEQYF. The CDR3 coding sequence is TGTGCCAGCAGCGCGCGTGATGGGGGCGAGAACGAGCAGTACTTC. The chain employs TRBV7-2 and TRBJ2-5, with a weak D call TRBD1 (6 bases). The closer fit of TRBJ2-7 to the DNA end suggests the J call may be wrong. Germline CDR1 and CDR2: SGHTA and FQGNSA. The CDR3 loop spans 15 amino acids.

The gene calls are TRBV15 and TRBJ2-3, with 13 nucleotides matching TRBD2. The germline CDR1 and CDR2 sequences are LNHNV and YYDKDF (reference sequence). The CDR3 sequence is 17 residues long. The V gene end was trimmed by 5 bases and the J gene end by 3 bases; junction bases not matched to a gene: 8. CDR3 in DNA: TGTGCCACCAGCGTTTGGACTAGCGGGAGTTGGACAGATACGCAGTATTTT. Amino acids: CATSVWTSGSWTDTQYF.

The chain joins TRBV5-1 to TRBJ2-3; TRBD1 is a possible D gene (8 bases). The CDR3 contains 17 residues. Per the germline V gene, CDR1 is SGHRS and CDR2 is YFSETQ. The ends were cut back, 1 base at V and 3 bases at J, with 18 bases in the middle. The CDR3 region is CASSLQPGGQETDTQYF. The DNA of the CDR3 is TGCGCCAGCAGCTTGCAACCGGGGGGACAGGAGACAGATACGCAGTATTTT.

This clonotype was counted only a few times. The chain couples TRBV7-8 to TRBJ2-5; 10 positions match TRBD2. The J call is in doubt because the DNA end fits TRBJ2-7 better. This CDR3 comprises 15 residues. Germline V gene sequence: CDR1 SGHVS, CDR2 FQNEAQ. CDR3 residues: CASSPTASGRSEQYF. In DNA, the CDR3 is TGTGCCAGCAGCCCTACAGCTAGCGGGAGATCCGAGCAGTACTTC.

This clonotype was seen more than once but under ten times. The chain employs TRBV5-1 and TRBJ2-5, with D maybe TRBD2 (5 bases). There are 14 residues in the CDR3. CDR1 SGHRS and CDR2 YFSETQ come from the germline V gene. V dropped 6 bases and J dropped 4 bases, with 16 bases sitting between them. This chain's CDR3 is CASMTPGGGETQYF. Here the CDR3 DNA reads TGCGCCAGCATGACACCTGGTGGAGGAGAGACCCAGTACTTC.